This T cell receptor (beta chain) came from a study of PD-1 blockade in mismatch repair-deficient tumors. The method was immunoSEQ multiplex PCR; TCRdb's version includes in-frame clones alone and lacks a portion of them. The sample contains approximately 130,000 clones, about 88% of which appear only once. This clonotype was sampled from an adult with mismatch repair-deficient cancer. The material sequenced was peripheral blood, taken 44 weeks after starting pembrolizumab.

The CDR3 DNA sequence: TGCGCCAGCAGGCTAGCGGGAGGAGTCGCAGATACGCAGTATTTT. Encoded protein: CASRLAGGVADTQYF. The chain carries TRBV4-1 and TRBJ2-3; 11 bases are shared with TRBD2. Germline values: CDR1 MGHRA, CDR2 YSYEKL. The CDR3 totals 15 residues. J lost 4 bases, V lost 6 bases, and 6 bases had no gene match.